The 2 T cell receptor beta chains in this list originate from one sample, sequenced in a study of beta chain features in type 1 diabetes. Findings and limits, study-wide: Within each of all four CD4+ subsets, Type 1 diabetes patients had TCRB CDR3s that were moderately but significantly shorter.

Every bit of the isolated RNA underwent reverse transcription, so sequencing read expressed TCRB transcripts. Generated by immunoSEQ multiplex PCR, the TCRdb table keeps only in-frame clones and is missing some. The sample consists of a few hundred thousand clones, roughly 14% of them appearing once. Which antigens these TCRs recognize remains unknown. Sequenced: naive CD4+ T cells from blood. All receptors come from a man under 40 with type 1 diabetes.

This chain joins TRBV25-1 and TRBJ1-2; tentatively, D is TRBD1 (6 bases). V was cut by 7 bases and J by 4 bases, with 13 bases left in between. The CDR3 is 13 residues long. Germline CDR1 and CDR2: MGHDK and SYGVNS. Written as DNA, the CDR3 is TGTGCCAGCAACTCGGGACACCTCTATGGCTACACCTTC. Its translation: CASNSGHLYGYTF.

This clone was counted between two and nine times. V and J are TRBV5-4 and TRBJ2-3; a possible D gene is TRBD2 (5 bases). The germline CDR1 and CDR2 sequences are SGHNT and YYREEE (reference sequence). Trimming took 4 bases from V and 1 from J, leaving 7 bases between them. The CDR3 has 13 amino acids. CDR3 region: CASSRTGTDTQYF. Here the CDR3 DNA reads TGTGCCAGCAGCAGGACTGGCACAGATACGCAGTATTTT.